What follows are 3 T cell receptor beta chains derived from one specimen sequenced in a study of blood T cell repertoires in COVID-19. Data came from immunoSEQ multiplex PCR; TCRdb stores just in-frame clones and leaves some out. The sample includes some 200,000 clones, roughly nine tenths seen only once; the top ten take about 2.6%. The specimen sequenced was PBMCs or T cells enriched from blood (not recorded which). The receptors here all came from a woman between 25 and 40 years old who had recovered from COVID-19.

This sequence joins TRBV6-5 and TRBJ2-5, with D maybe TRBD1 (6 bases). Trimming left V 5 bases short and J 7 bases short, with 14 bases between. From germline, CDR1 is MNHEY and CDR2 SVGAGI. The CDR3 runs to 13 residues. Written as DNA, the CDR3 is TGTGCCAGCAGTCCCCTACAGGGAGTGACCCAGTACTTC. Translating gives CASSPLQGVTQYF.

The chain couples TRBV6-2 or TRBV6-3 to TRBJ1-6; TRBD1 is a possible D gene (6 bases). Deletions cut 2 bases from V and 10 bases from J, with 9 bases between. The length of the CDR3 is 13 residues. The germline V gene has CDR1 MNHEY and CDR2 SVGEGT. As DNA, the CDR3 is TGTGCCAGCAGTTACCCAGGGGAGTCACCCCTCCACTTT. It specifies CASSYPGESPLHF.

The rearrangement joins TRBV15 to TRBJ2-7; 7 bases match TRBD1. Looked up from germline, CDR1 is LNHNV and CDR2 is YYDKDF (reference sequence). V shed 4 bases, J shed 3 bases, and the junction held 9 bases outside the gene matches. This CDR3 has 15 amino acids. CDR3 residues: CATSISTGPLYEQYF. For the CDR3, the DNA is TGTGCCACCAGCATATCGACAGGGCCTCTCTACGAGCAGTACTTC.